These T cell receptor beta chains were read from a single sample in a study of cytomegalovirus exposure and HLA in healthy donors. Some clones are missing from TCRdb's copy, which holds only in-frame ones; the method was immunoSEQ multiplex PCR. Here the sample spans roughly 240,000 clones, 70% to 90% being singletons. The sequenced sample was PBMCs. These receptors all come from a girl aged 2 to 10 in good health and CMV-seronegative. Both conserved end residues are part of each CDR3. The order of the fields is clone size, J gene, D gene, V gene, CDR3 protein, CDR3 DNA. The D gene is left open where the match is weak. The size field is filled for only some rows; it gives once, few, many or a size class.

-,TRBJ2-1,TRBD2,TRBV10-3,CAVRPSGGANEQFF,TGTGCCGTTCGTCCTAGCGGGGGGGCGAATGAGCAGTTCTTC
-,TRBJ1-1,-,TRBV15,CATSRAPGGWGARWRTEAFF,TGTGCCACCAGCAGAGCCCCCGGGGGGTGGGGGGCTCGGTGGAGGACTGAAGCTTTCTTT
-,TRBJ2-7,TRBD1,TRBV6-5,CASSPTGNSYEQYF,TGTGCCAGCAGTCCGACAGGGAACTCCTACGAGCAGTACTTC
-,TRBJ2-2,-,TRBV18,CASSLTSKNTGELFF,TGTGCCAGCTCACTCACTAGCAAGAACACCGGGGAGCTGTTTTTT
-,TRBJ2-1,TRBD2,TRBV6-4,CASSDSTVGTSGRNEQFF,TGTGCCAGCAGTGACTCGACCGTGGGGACTAGCGGGAGAAATGAGCAGTTCTTC
once,TRBJ1-1,TRBD1,TRBV5-4,CASTTQGGSEAFF,TGTGCCAGCACCACGCAGGGGGGCTCTGAAGCTTTCTTT
-,TRBJ1-1,TRBD1,TRBV19,CASSVYRGTDTEAFF,TGTGCCAGTAGTGTTTACAGGGGCACGGACACCGAAGCTTTCTTT
-,TRBJ1-1,TRBD1,TRBV7-2,CASSWGRGSTEAFF,TGTGCCAGCAGCTGGGGCAGGGGGAGCACTGAAGCTTTCTTT
-,TRBJ1-2,-,TRBV11-1,CASSLEEGHYGYTF,TGTGCCAGCAGCTTAGAGGAGGGCCACTATGGCTACACCTTC
-,TRBJ1-2,TRBD1,TRBV19,CASSIQTGRYGYTF,TGTGCCAGTAGTATACAGACAGGGCGCTATGGCTACACCTTC
-,TRBJ2-7,TRBD1,TRBV10-2,CASRWGTTGESEQYF,TGCGCCAGCAGATGGGGGACCACAGGGGAAAGCGAGCAGTACTTC
few,TRBJ1-5,-,TRBV5-6,CASSFGFQGSNQPQHF,TGTGCCAGCAGCTTTGGGTTTCAGGGAAGCAATCAGCCCCAGCATTTT
-,TRBJ1-3,TRBD1,TRBV15,CATSRDLGQGAGNTIYF,TGTGCCACCAGCAGAGATCTCGGCCAGGGGGCGGGAAACACCATATATTTT
once,TRBJ2-7,TRBD2,TRBV7-6,CASSETSEAYEQYF,TGTGCCAGCAGCGAGACTAGCGAGGCCTACGAGCAGTACTTC
once,TRBJ2-5,-,TRBV6-6,CASSHLGTQETQYF,TGTGCCAGCAGTCACCTCGGGACACAAGAGACCCAGTACTTC
-,TRBJ2-3,TRBD2,TRBV9,CASSGRSGMDTQYF,TGTGCCAGCAGCGGGAGAAGCGGGATGGATACGCAGTATTTT
-,TRBJ2-7,-,TRBV11-3,CASSSGARELLSEQYF,TGTGCCAGCAGCTCCGGGGCCCGGGAGCTTTTAAGCGAGCAGTACTTC
once,TRBJ2-3,-,TRBV5-1,CASSLEVLAPTDTQYF,TGCGCCAGCAGCTTGGAAGTACTAGCCCCCACAGATACGCAGTATTTT
-,TRBJ2-1,TRBD2,TRBV30,CAWSVLGGSSYNEQFF,TGTGCCTGGAGTGTATTAGGCGGGAGCTCCTACAATGAGCAGTTCTTC
-,TRBJ2-7,TRBD2,TRBV7-2,CASSPGTSSFYEQYF,TGTGCCAGCAGCCCTGGGACTAGTTCTTTCTACGAGCAGTACTTC
-,TRBJ1-6,TRBD1,TRBV11-2,CASSLAAQGANSPLHF,TGTGCCAGCAGCTTAGCGGCCCAGGGGGCGAATTCACCCCTCCACTTT
-,TRBJ2-3,-,TRBV4-1,CASSSSGRTDTQYF,TGCGCCAGCTCGTCGAGTGGGCGCACAGATACGCAGTATTTT
-,TRBJ2-2,TRBD1,TRBV2,CASRLTGTGELFF,TGTGCCAGCAGGCTGACAGGGACCGGGGAGCTGTTTTTT
few,TRBJ2-7,-,TRBV7-9,CSSSPVEGGPYEQYF,TGTTCCAGCAGCCCTGTGGAGGGGGGGCCCTACGAGCAGTACTTC
-,TRBJ1-1,-,TRBV5-1,CASSHGAGATEAFF,TGCGCCAGCAGCCATGGGGCAGGGGCCACTGAAGCTTTCTTT
few,TRBJ1-2,-,TRBV5-4,CASTLLGGYGYTF,TGTGCCAGCACCCTTCTAGGGGGCTATGGCTACACCTTC
-,TRBJ2-3,TRBD2,TRBV7-6,CASSYMGSSGRWSTDTQYF,TGTGCCAGCAGTTATATGGGGTCTAGCGGGAGATGGAGCACAGATACGCAGTATTTT
-,TRBJ2-3,TRBD1,TRBV2,CASSLWTGPSDTQYF,TGTGCCAGCAGCCTCTGGACAGGTCCCTCAGATACGCAGTATTTT
few,TRBJ2-3,-,TRBV27,CASVGLTDTQYF,TGTGCCAGCGTTGGACTCACAGATACGCAGTATTTT
-,TRBJ2-5,-,TRBV5-4,CASSLERGQETQYF,TGTGCCAGCAGCTTGGAAAGGGGGCAAGAGACCCAGTACTTC